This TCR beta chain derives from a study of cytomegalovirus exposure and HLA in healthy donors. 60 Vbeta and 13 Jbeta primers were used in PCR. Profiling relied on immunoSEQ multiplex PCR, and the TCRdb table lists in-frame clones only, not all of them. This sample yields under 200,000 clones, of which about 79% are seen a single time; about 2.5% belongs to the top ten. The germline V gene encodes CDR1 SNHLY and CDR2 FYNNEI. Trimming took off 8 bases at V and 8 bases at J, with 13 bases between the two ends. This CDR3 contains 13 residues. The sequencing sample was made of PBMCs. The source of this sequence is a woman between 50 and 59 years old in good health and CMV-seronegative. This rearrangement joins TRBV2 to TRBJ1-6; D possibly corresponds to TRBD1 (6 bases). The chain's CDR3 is CASSLGADSPLHF. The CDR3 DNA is TGTGCCAGCTCGTTGGGGGCCGATTCACCCCTCCACTTT.